This T cell receptor beta chain came from a study of blood T cells in healthy people across ages (dated by TCRdb to between 2014 and 2016). The study in broad terms: In model experiments, template switching captured roughly one uniquely barcoded TCR beta cDNA molecule for every two T cells. The study measured age-related changes in TCR beta repertoire diversity using deep sequencing normalized with unique cDNA molecular identifiers. Donors were grouped into four age groups: young (average 16 years), middle-aged (39), aged (approximately 58) and long-lived (less than 85). To avoid experimental bias, donors of different ages were randomly spread across the sequencing lanes. For two donors (one aged 18 to 30 and one aged 80 or older), the study analyzed two additional independent replicas of 1 million unique cDNA reads from the same blood draw.

This clonotype was seen just once. Its antigen specificity is not known. Base qualities were left out, and no much larger clone turns up one base away. General study outcomes and caveats: Estimates of total diversity based on one million sequenced T cells were considered lower bounds and underestimates. A strong correlation was found between observed TCR beta diversity and the percentage of naive T cells measured by flow cytometry. Observed TCR beta diversity per million T cells fell roughly linearly with age, and a significant reduction was already apparent by age around 40. The CMV infection status of donors was not known, potentially confounding age-related changes in expanded clonotypes. The long-lived group showed more naive CD4+ T cells, fewer expanded clones and increased TCR diversity than the aged group, suggesting age selection. Conclusive comparison of naive and antigen-experienced compartments was prevented by the profiling of bulk unsorted PBMCs.

For this chain, trimming is 0 bases at the V end and 7 bases at the J end, and the number of junction bases without a gene match is 10. Its CDR3 holds 16 amino acids, cysteine through phenylalanine. Only CDR3 DNA is held: 48 bases, read in frame from base 1. As encoded in the germline V gene (reference sequence), CDR1 is LNHNV while CDR2 is YYDKDF. The donors were under 40 Caucasian individuals from Russia, aged roughly 6 to 100 years, who were systemically healthy. Around 9.8 milliliters of peripheral blood were collected from each donor into EDTA-treated Vacutainer tubes. Ficoll-Paque density-gradient centrifugation was used to isolate PBMCs, with at least 7 million obtained per sample. Trizol reagent was used to extract total RNA from PBMCs, with at least 6 micrograms per sample. For every donor, flow cytometry on a PBMC aliquot measured the percentage of naive CD45RAhigh/CD27high T cells. The library was produced with 5' RACE. The sequencer listed for this sample is Illumina HiSeq 2500. A second PCR of roughly 6 to 11 cycles was run with a J-beta primer mix and a sample-barcoded 5' primer. A template-switch 5' adaptor carrying 12 random nucleotides introduced a unique molecular identifier onto each TCR beta cDNA molecule. Each sample yielded at least 2.5 million CDR3-containing paired-end reads. All of the RNA was converted into first-strand cDNA using the Mint cDNA synthesis kit, with a TRBC-specific oligonucleotide serving as the primer. Following uracil-DNA glycosylase treatment, a first 18-cycle PCR with universal primers M1SS and BC2_uni_R was performed on all cDNA. The original methods were these. For normalization, 1 million high-quality reads were randomly selected from each sample, with every read carrying a distinct molecular identifier. Reads with shared molecular identifiers were discarded instead of being binned into consensus sequences. MiTCR, with a Q25 quality threshold and the strictest error-elimination algorithm, was used for CDR3 identification, clonotype clustering and error correction. A nonparametric unseen species model with Euler transformation was used to estimate lower-bound total TCR beta diversity. TCRdb trimmed the raw reads at Q25, called clones with MiXCR and kept productive beta chains. Rows with a matching CDR3 protein are joined into one entry that keeps the most common DNA and genes. These V and J calls originate from TCRdb's pipeline instead of the authors' own analysis. Within this sample are roughly 730,000 distinct CDR3 sequences, with more than 55% of them counted one time only. The biggest ten clones account for under 30% of the sample.

The rearrangement combines TRBV15 with TRBJ2-3, with 7 bases aligning to TRBD1. Input material: blood. The source is a man aged 35 to 55 in good health. The CDR3 reads as follows: CATSRDRDRDTHTQYF. The DNA sequence follows: TGTGCCACCAGCAGAGATAGGGACAGAGACACTCATACGCAGTATTTT.